This entry concerns a single T cell receptor beta chain. The source of the sample is a study of blood T cell repertoires in COVID-19. The germline CDR1 and CDR2 sequences are KGHSH and LQKENI. V shed 6 bases, J shed 0 bases, and the junction held 8 bases outside the gene matches. The CDR3 loop spans 16 amino acids. Here immunoSEQ multiplex PCR was the method, and the copy in TCRdb shows in-frame clones only, minus some. The data hold about 190,000 clones, with around four fifths observed a single time. Sequenced input: PBMCs or T cells enriched from blood (not recorded which). The source of this sequence is a woman aged 45 to 65 who had recovered from COVID-19. The rearrangement joins TRBV18 to TRBJ1-5; 7 bases match TRBD1. DNA for the CDR3: TGTGCCAGCTCGGAAACGACAGGGAATAGCAATCAGCCCCAGCATTTT. This codes for CASSETTGNSNQPQHF.